A selection of T cell receptor beta chains follows, all from one sample in a study of T cell responses to AZD1222 COVID-19 vaccine. Sequencing was performed with immunoSEQ multiplex PCR; in TCRdb, only in-frame clones are kept and a portion is missing. The table includes 85,000 to 90,000 clones, around 90% detected once. Here the sequenced sample was peripheral blood, taken on day 0 of AZD1222 vaccination. Receptors were obtained from an adult in good health. Each CDR3 is given with its conserved first and last residue. The D gene is left open where the match is weak. Only part of the rows carry a size: once, few, many, or a class if the clone is expanded.

V gene	CDR3 length	clone size	D gene	J gene	CDR3 DNA	CDR3 protein
TRBV9	15	.	.	TRBJ2-5	TGTGCCAGCAGCGTAGCCCAGGGTAAGGGAGAGACCCAGTACTTC	CASSVAQGKGETQYF
TRBV7-2	15	.	TRBD1	TRBJ1-4	TGTGCCAGCAGCTTGGGACAGGGCCACAATGAAAAACTGTTTTTT	CASSLGQGHNEKLFF
TRBV7-9	17	.	TRBD1	TRBJ1-5	TGTGCCAGCAGCTACTCCCCTCGACAGGGGGCATTTCAGCCCCAGCATTTT	CASSYSPRQGAFQPQHF
TRBV5-1	16	.	.	TRBJ1-1	TGCGCCAGCAGCTTGTCCGGACAGACCATGAACACTGAAGCTTTCTTT	CASSLSGQTMNTEAFF
TRBV6-4	15	.	.	TRBJ1-2	TGTGCCACCCGGAGTCAGGCGCTTGGGCCATATGGCTACACCTTC	CATRSQALGPYGYTF
TRBV10-3	13	.	.	TRBJ1-1	TGTGCCATCAGTCCGACAGAGAACACTGAAGCTTTCTTT	CAISPTENTEAFF
TRBV5-1	14	.	TRBD1	TRBJ1-1	TGCGCCAGCAGCCCTAACCTCGGGACAGACAAAGCTTTCTTT	CASSPNLGTDKAFF
TRBV10-2	16	few	TRBD2	TRBJ2-2	TGCGCCAGCAGTGGACTAGCGGGGGAACAAGGCGGGGAGCTGTTTTTT	CASSGLAGEQGGELFF
TRBV7-3	17	few	TRBD2	TRBJ2-3	TGTGCCAGCAGGCCTCCCTCAGCGGGGGGGCAGGGAGATACGCAGTATTTT	CASRPPSAGGQGDTQYF
TRBV19	13	.	.	TRBJ1-2	TGTGCCAGTAGTATAGGAACAGCCTATGGCTACACCTTC	CASSIGTAYGYTF